This record looks at one TCR beta chain sequence and its context. It lacks a known antigen. No base quality values were provided; no much bigger clone lies one nucleotide off. Explained via the paper, the treatment or condition label denotes: roughly 19 received Ad26.COV2.S at low or high dose, single or two shots; about 5 received placebo; per-sample allocation not given. For vaccine and placebo recipients, repertoires were sequenced using samples collected on day 63 after the first injection. Between 29 July and 7 August 2020, Cohort 1b enrolled 25 adults aged 18-55 years at one site in Boston, USA. Ad26.COV2.S was a replication-incompetent adenovirus type 26 vector that expressed a prefusion-stabilized SARS-CoV-2 spike protein derived from the original Wuhan strain. The immunoSEQ Assay was used to sequence TCRbeta CDR3 regions. After extraction, genomic DNA underwent amplification by bias-controlled multiplex PCR, followed by high-throughput sequencing. Turning to the authors' computational methods: Collapsing and filtering of sequences were performed to quantify the absolute abundance of each unique TCRbeta CDR3 region. T cell fraction was estimated by normalizing TCRbeta template counts to usable DNA, with usable DNA measured through amplification of reference genes found in all nucleated cells. Repertoire TCRs were annotated as SARS-CoV-2-specific when V gene, CDR3 amino acid sequence and J gene were exactly matched to a known reactive TCR set. MIRA supplied the reference SARS-CoV-2 TCR set, which was filtered for enrichment in COVID-19-positive ImmuneCODE repertoires so that public or cross-reactive TCRs were removed. Drawing on the MIRA antigens, annotated TCRs were analysed further at the level of specific ORF or position within ORF. Breadth was defined as the number of annotated unique rearrangements divided by the total number of unique productive rearrangements, and depth was defined as the summed frequency of the annotated unique rearrangements. TCR breadth was compared between groups using two-sided Wilcoxon rank-sum tests. TCRdb's version of the immuneACCESS table is confined to in-frame rearrangements and falls short of the full clone set. An unresolved V gene accounts for under half of the shortfall where checked; the remainder is of unknown origin. The V and J calls and clone size come from that table; D and trimming were worked out from the DNA. The sample data list approximately 300,000 clones, and around 84% of these were observed just once. 1.9% of the sample rests with the top ten.

The record originates from a study of Ad26.COV2.S vaccination and SARS-CoV-2 variants (dated by TCRdb to the early 2020s). Describing the broader study: Donors in the vaccine arm were drawn from COV1001, a phase I-IIa trial of Ad26.COV2.S in healthy adults that was multicentre, randomized, double-blind and placebo-controlled. Trial participants were randomized into five groups of five, in which low-dose or high-dose Ad26.COV2.S was given once or twice, or placebo was given on both occasions. Ad26.COV2.S was administered intramuscularly at 5 x 10^10 or 1 x 10^11 viral particles, either as a single shot or as two shots given 56 days apart. TCRbeta repertoire sequencing served as the tool for gauging how specific and how broad the SARS-CoV-2-reactive T cell receptors were following Ad26.COV2.S vaccination. The TCR-sequenced set comprised around 30 samples: about 19 Ad26.COV2.S vaccine recipients, 5 placebo recipients and 8 SARS-CoV-2 convalescent individuals. Investigators did not know the trial group allocation while performing experiments and assessing outcomes. The paper as a whole reports these results and caveats: Compared with placebo recipients, Ad26.COV2.S recipients showed higher spike-specific TCR breadth (P = 0.0014). After vaccination, substantial breadth of spike-specific CD8+ and CD4+ T cell responses was reported. The study was not powered to compare responses between vaccine doses or regimens. It was noted by the authors that total T cell responses may have been underestimated by the TCR breadth and depth analyses. Non-spike TCR breadth was comparable between vaccine and placebo recipients, consistent with the vaccine containing only spike.

Trimming removed 2 bases from V and 7 bases from J, leaving 15 bases between the germline ends. There are 14 amino acids in the CDR3, from cysteine to phenylalanine inclusive. Only CDR3 DNA remains: 42 bases, in frame from the first base. According to the germline V gene (reference sequence), CDR1 reads LGHDT and CDR2 reads YNNKEL. The material was peripheral blood, obtained in a trial of Ad26.COV2.S vaccine versus placebo. The sequence joins TRBV3-1 (or the pseudogene TRBV3-2) to TRBJ2-7; D gene: possibly TRBD1, on 6 matching bases. The receptor was isolated from a person between 18 and 60 years old who received the Ad26.COV2.S COVID-19 vaccine or a placebo. The DNA sequence follows: TGTGCCAGCAGCCAAATACAGGGATCGGGTGAGCAGTACTTC. Its protein reads: CASSQIQGSGEQYF.